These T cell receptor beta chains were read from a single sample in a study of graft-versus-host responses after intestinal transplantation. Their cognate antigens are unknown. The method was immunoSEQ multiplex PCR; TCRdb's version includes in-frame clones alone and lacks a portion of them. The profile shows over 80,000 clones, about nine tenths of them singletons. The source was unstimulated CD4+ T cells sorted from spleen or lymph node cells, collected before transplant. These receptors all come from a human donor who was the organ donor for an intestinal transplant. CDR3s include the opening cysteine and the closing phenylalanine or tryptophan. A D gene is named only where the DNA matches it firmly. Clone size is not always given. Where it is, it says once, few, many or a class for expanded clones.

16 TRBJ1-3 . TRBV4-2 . CASSQAGQANGNTIYF TGTGCCAGCAGCCAAGCTGGCCAGGCCAATGGAAACACCATATATTTT
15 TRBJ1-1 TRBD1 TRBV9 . CASGREQGAHTEAFF TGTGCCAGCGGACGGGAACAGGGGGCGCATACTGAAGCTTTCTTT
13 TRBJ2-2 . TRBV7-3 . CASSLTVAGELFF TGTGCCAGCAGCTTAACCGTGGCAGGGGAGCTGTTTTTT
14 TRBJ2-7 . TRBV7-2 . CASSLGPGTYEQYF TGTGCCAGCAGCTTAGGCCCAGGTACCTACGAGCAGTACTTC
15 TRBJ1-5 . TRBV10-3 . CAISQNPGGNQPQHF TGTGCCATCAGCCAGAATCCGGGGGGTAATCAGCCCCAGCATTTT
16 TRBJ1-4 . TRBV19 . CASKTEEAGTNEKLFF TGTGCCAGTAAGACCGAAGAGGCAGGGACTAATGAAAAACTGTTTTTT
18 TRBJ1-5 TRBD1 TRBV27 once CASSHPPNRGGWNQPQHF TGTGCCAGCAGTCATCCTCCTAACAGGGGCGGTTGGAATCAGCCCCAGCATTTT
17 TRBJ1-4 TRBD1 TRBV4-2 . CASSRHSGGTTNEKLFF TGTGCCAGCAGCCGGCACTCAGGGGGAACAACTAATGAAAAACTGTTTTTT
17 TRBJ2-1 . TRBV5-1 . CASSLVPPGGSYNEQFF TGCGCCAGCAGCTTGGTACCGCCAGGGGGGTCCTACAATGAGCAGTTCTTC
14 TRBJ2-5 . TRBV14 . CASSPPGIKKTQYF TGTGCCAGCAGCCCACCCGGGATAAAAAAGACCCAGTACTTC
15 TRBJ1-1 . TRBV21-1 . CASSKSPGDHTEAFF TGTGCCAGCAGCAAATCACCGGGGGATCACACTGAAGCTTTCTTT
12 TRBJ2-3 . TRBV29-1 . CSVESVGDTQYF TGCAGCGTTGAATCTGTCGGGGATACGCAGTATTTT
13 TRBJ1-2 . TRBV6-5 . CASTQSYRSGYTF TGTGCCAGCACCCAATCATACAGGAGTGGCTACACCTTC
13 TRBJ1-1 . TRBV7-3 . CASSLEARTEAFF TGTGCCAGCAGCTTAGAGGCGAGGACTGAAGCTTTCTTT
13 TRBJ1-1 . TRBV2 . CASRRQPNTEAFF TGTGCCAGCAGGCGACAGCCGAACACTGAAGCTTTCTTT
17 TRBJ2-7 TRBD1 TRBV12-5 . CASGLALGQGGSYEQYF TGTGCTAGTGGTTTGGCCCTGGGACAGGGGGGCTCCTACGAGCAGTACTTC
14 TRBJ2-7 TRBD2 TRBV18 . CASSPGGGPYEQYF TGTGCCAGCTCACCGGGCGGGGGGCCCTACGAGCAGTACTTC